This T cell receptor beta chain derives from a study of cytomegalovirus exposure and HLA in healthy donors (dated by TCRdb to about 2017). Background for the entire study: An earlier analysis of more than 550 of the donors reported about 300 Gb of sequence data and 100 million to 120 million unique TCR beta sequences obtained from around 180 million T cells. Approximately 310 gigabases of sequencing data and around 87 million unique TCR sequences were included in an early release covering roughly 700 HLA-typed donors. Among roughly 400 genotyped donors of the cohort, an average of about 240,000 unique TCR beta nucleotide sequences was sequenced per donor, of which roughly 17% were non-productive. Of the roughly 400 genotyped donors, about 80% fell in the genetic ancestry cluster associated with self-reported Caucasian donors. All discovery cohort repertoires had been generated on a single sequencing platform. In a later genetic analysis, genome-wide SNP genotypes for about three fifths of the roughly 670 donors were used, and that subset was treated as a discovery cohort. Five DR-DQ haplotypes were handled as single units for association and clustering, since linkage in the cohort was strong. A later analysis re-analyzed previously published TCR beta repertoires from hundreds of donors and added high-resolution HLA genotyping to study TCR occurrence patterns. The later analysis used no new phenotypic data to find candidate immune exposures, relying instead on TCR beta sequences and their occurrence across donors. The aim of the study was to test whether cataloging public T cell receptors could identify signatures of past pathogen exposure. Along with the approximately 700-subject first cohort, a separate validation cohort of over a hundred different subjects was used. The study combined high-throughput TCR immunosequencing, statistical association of individual TCRs with disease status, and machine learning to predict cytomegalovirus infection status. The T cell repertoires of several hundred subjects were profiled by immunosequencing and related to cytomegalovirus serostatus. An earlier analysis of fewer than 750 of the donors used high-throughput TCR beta sequencing to judge whether each TCR beta V gene segment behaved as functional or pseudogenic. Alongside the repertoire data, information on donor age, sex, ethnicity and CMV serostatus was compiled. HLA typing included class I and class II loci at four-digit resolution. The number of donors typed differed by locus, with roughly 629-640 for A, B, C, DRB1 and DQB1, approximately 500 for DQA1, 600 to 610 for DPA1, and around 450 for DPB1. Overall study results and their limits: A later genetic analysis reported fewer N-insertions in productive TCRs among donors in an Asian-associated ancestry cluster than the 666-donor mean. Strong co-occurrence of HLA alleles, especially DR and DQ, made assigning TCR associations to individual alleles difficult. For the cohort, immune exposure information was limited to CMV serostatus. According to a later analysis, most CMV-associated TCR beta chains appeared to be HLA-restricted, and the HLA associations seemed to be driven largely by CMV exposure. In a later analysis, HLA-associated TCR beta chains showed more clonal expansion and lower generation probabilities than non-associated chains that were equally common. While some public TCRs were present in many individuals, most TCR sequences turned up only very rarely across donors. According to the authors, the approach could potentially be generalized to other disease states and immunological phenotypes. In the study, 150 to 200 TCR beta chains were listed as associated with cytomegalovirus. Because the 87-base-pair reads could not distinguish some IMGT-functional V segments, including TRBV6-2 and TRBV6-3, those segments were excluded. Roughly uniform sequencing depth across donors was assumed in presence/absence analyses, although this assumption may not hold. In this cohort, only TCR beta chains were sequenced, and detectable features were limited by the absence of alpha or paired-chain data. A cluster of highly shared sequence variants was judged likely to represent a technical artifact of the sequencing pipeline. V-gene and J-gene trimming of TCR beta chains was associated with a missense DCLRE1C variant in a later genetic analysis, and the association was replicated in an independent cohort. According to a later analysis, TCR association rates differed among HLA loci, with DRB1 alleles showing the most associated TCRs and HLA-C alleles showing the fewest. Specific HLA alleles were associated with 16,951 TCR beta sequences at a false discovery rate of 0.05 in a later analysis. In an earlier analysis of approximately 590 of the donors, most TCR beta V segments appeared in productive rearrangements about 90% or about 30% of the time, broadly matching IMGT annotations. In both the original and validation cohorts, the classifier was reported to diagnose cytomegalovirus status with high specificity and sensitivity. According to a later analysis, parvovirus B19, influenza, CMV and Epstein-Barr virus appeared linked to several top co-occurrence clusters. Because counts were too low, fewer than 20 rarely observed V segments, including chromosome 9 orphons, were excluded from the earlier analysis of 587 of the donors. A further reported finding was that TCR beta sequences accurately predicted the HLA-A and HLA-B alleles for most subjects in the first cohort. Linkage disequilibrium might explain the correlated functional status among segregating V segments, but an unknown experimental factor could not be excluded. HLA typing was unavailable for some donors at each locus, so association tests used only the typed subset. A few of the identified cytomegalovirus-associated TCR beta chains were confirmed in vitro to be specific for cytomegalovirus antigens.

CDR1 is given as MGHRA and CDR2 as YSYEKL, both from the germline V gene. Relative to germline, V is 10 bases shorter and J is 6 bases shorter, with 12 bases between their ends. The CDR3 measures 12 amino acids from cysteine to phenylalanine. Just the 36-base CDR3 DNA is kept, in frame starting at base 1. This clone appeared a few times. There is no known antigen for this receptor. Base qualities were left out, and no much larger clone turns up one base away. The protocol used for the library was the immunoSEQ multiplex PCR assay. A mixture of 60 forward primers for TCR Vbeta segments and 13 reverse primers for TCR Jbeta segments was used in the multiplex PCR. A multiplex PCR assay on genomic DNA amplified the CDR3 region of rearranged TCR beta genes. Amplified TCR beta libraries were sequenced as 87-base-pair reads on the Illumina HiSeq System. The authors processed their data as follows. A later analysis tallied 75 million to 85 million unique TCR beta chains across the roughly 610 repertoires, and some 10 million of those chains were shared by two or more donors. A nearest-neighbor algorithm error-corrected the raw reads and collapsed the reads into unique sequences, merging closely related sequences to remove PCR and sequencing errors. To assign V, D and J gene segments, CDR3 sequences were aligned to IMGT reference sequences. Each retained sequence needed at least a six-nucleotide match to both a V gene segment and a J gene segment. Rearrangements were called productive when the CDR3 lacked stop codons and stayed in frame with V and J; all others were non-productive. Following IMGT convention, CDR3 was defined as the stretch from the second conserved V-encoded cysteine up to the conserved J-encoded phenylalanine. The earlier analysis of approximately 590 of the donors excluded any sequence lacking an unambiguous match to a single V gene segment. In an earlier analysis of 587 of the donors, V segments were called functional above 56.7% productive rearrangements and were called segregating when the between-donor standard deviation exceeded 5%. A statistical classification framework was built to diagnose cytomegalovirus status from the catalog of TCR beta chain sequences. V and J gene assignment, in a later analysis, came from comparing TCR nucleotide sequences with IMGT/GENE-DB human TR gene sequences. Using the TCRdist pipeline, a later analysis assigned CDR3 sequences along with most-parsimonious VDJ recombination scenarios. In a later analysis, every TCR beta chain was defined by the combination of its CDR3 amino acid sequence and its V-gene family, and reads without a unique V-gene family were dropped. A later analysis removed 592 highly shared, low-generation-probability nucleotide sequences to deal with suspected cross-contamination and a sequencing artifact. In a later analysis, a clonal expansion index was calculated for each public chain from normalized within-repertoire ranks of inferred template counts. A later analysis computed generation probabilities with a VDJ recombination model fitted to out-of-frame rearrangements, and checked the results against IGoR. A later analysis scored TCR-TCR, TCR-HLA and TCR-CMV co-occurrence with hypergeometric tests, applying a repertoire-size bias correction to TCR pairs. A later analysis estimated false discovery rates by permuting HLA or CMV assignments 20 times. In a later analysis, co-occurring TCRs were grouped using DBSCAN, with TCRdist sequence similarity added in when clustering inside HLA-allele-positive subsets. Co-occurrence clustering excluded repertoires with fewer than 30,000 or more than 120,000 public chains, plus five with anomalous nucleotide sharing. The clones in this table, taken by TCRdb from immuneACCESS, are in-frame only. Not every clone is retained; where verified, under half of the shortfall comes from an unresolved V gene, and the cause of the rest is unknown. V and J calls and clone size follow that table, whereas D and trimming were derived from the DNA. The sample table contains fewer than 200,000 clones; only one count was recorded for around 68% of them. The ten top clones hold 1.5% of the sample.

The cohort was made up of approximately 700 healthy bone marrow donors. Cohort members were all nominally healthy when sampled, although unrecorded immune exposures were likely present. The donor was CMV seronegative and belonged to the group of 352 seronegative cohort members. Every donor gave a peripheral blood sample, and the peripheral blood mononuclear cells from that sample were used for TCR beta sequencing. The Qiagen DNeasy Blood Extraction Kit was used to extract genomic DNA from the blood cell samples. The sequencing sample was made of PBMCs. This TCR came from a girl aged 10 to 17 in good health and CMV-seronegative. This sequence uses TRBV4-1 and TRBJ2-2; too little of a D gene remains to name it. In nucleotides, the sequence is TGCGCCACCCAGCCACGGGCCGGGGAGCTGTTTTTT. The resulting protein is CATQPRAGELFF.